A single sample gave rise to the 4 T cell receptor beta chains below, sequenced in a study of circulating CD8 cells and anti-PD-1 response in melanoma. Each library started from about 15 ng of total RNA using the QIAseq Immune Repertoire TCR panel. MiXCR was run by TCRdb on the reads, yielding one entry per CDR3 protein. The table has about 500 distinct CDR3 sequences, 8.8% seen once. From live CD3+CD8+TCRalphabeta+ cells, four PD-1 and/or TIGIT subsets were sorted. Sample: CD8+ T cells from PBMCs, taken at baseline or after one month of anti-PD-1 therapy (not recorded which). These receptors were obtained from a human donor with melanoma.

As for this clonotype: A much larger clone sits a single nucleotide away, making a read error possible. V and J are TRBV7-2 and TRBJ1-1; D gene ambiguous. The CDR3 loop spans 15 amino acids. Trimming removed 0 bases at V and 3 bases at J, with 11 bases between. Per germline, CDR1 SGHTA and CDR2 FQGNSA. CDR3 sequence reads: CASSLAVSPYTEAFF. The CDR3 DNA sequence: TGTGCCAGCAGCTTAGCGGTCAGTCCCTACACTGAAGCTTTCTTT.

This clonotype is labeled as medium-sized (0.01 to 0.1%). The rearrangement uses TRBV4-3 and TRBJ2-1, with 9 bases lining up with TRBD1. From germline, CDR1 is LGHNA and CDR2 YSLEER. J was trimmed by 5 bases and V by 4 bases; bases with no gene match: 6. CDR3 size: 15 residues. Written as DNA, the CDR3 is TGCGCCAGCAGCCCAGCCCGGGACAGGGACAATGAGCAGTTCTTC. Its protein product is CASSPARDRDNEQFF.

This clonotype appeared a few times. The V gene is TRBV19, the J gene TRBJ2-7; 8 positions agree with TRBD1. Germline V gene lookup returns CDR1 LNHDA and CDR2 SQIVND (reference sequence). V dropped 8 bases and J dropped 2; count of bases not matched to a gene: 2. The CDR3 is 12 amino acids. The CDR3 here is CASSQGAYEQYF. The DNA of the CDR3 is TGTGCCAGTTCACAGGGGGCCTACGAGCAGTACTTC.

This clonotype is categorized as large. V and J are TRBV18 and TRBJ2-7; D may be TRBD1 (6 bases). The germline CDR1 and CDR2 sequences are KGHSH and LQKENI. The CDR3 loop spans 16 amino acids. The germline V and J ends were trimmed by 2 bases and 3 bases, with 17 bases remaining between them. The chain's CDR3 is CASSPEGQSLLYEQYF. As DNA, the CDR3 is TGTGCCAGCTCACCAGAAGGACAGTCGCTTCTCTACGAGCAGTACTTC.